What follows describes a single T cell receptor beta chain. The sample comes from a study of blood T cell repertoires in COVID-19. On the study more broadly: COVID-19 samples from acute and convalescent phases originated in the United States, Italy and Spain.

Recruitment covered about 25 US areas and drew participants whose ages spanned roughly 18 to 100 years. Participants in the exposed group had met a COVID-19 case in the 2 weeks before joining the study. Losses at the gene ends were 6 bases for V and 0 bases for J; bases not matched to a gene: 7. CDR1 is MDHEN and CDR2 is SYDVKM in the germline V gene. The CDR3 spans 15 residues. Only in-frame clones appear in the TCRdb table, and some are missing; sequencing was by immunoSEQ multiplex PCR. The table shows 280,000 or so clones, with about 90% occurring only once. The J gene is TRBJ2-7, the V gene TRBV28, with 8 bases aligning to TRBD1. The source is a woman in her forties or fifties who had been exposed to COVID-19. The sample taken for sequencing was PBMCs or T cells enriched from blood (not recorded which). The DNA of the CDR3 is TGTGCCAGCAGCATACAGGGGGATAGCTCCTACGAGCAGTACTTC. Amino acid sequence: CASSIQGDSSYEQYF.